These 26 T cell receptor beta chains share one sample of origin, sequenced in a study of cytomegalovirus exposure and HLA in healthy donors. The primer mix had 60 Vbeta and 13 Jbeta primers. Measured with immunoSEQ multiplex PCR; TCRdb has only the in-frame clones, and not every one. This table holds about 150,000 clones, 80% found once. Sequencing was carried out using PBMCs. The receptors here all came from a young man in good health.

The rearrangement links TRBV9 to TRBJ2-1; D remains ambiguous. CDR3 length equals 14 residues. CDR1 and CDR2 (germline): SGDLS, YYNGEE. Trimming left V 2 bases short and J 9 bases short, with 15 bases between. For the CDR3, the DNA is TGTGCCAGCAGCGTGGCGAACCTAGTGGGTGAGCAGTTCTTC. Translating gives CASSVANLVGEQFF. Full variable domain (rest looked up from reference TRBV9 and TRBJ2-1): DSGVTQTPKHLITATGQRVTLRCSPRSGDLSVYWYQQSLDQGLQFLIQYYNGEERAKGNILERFSAQQFPDLHSELNLSSLELGDSALYFCASSVANLVGEQFFGPGTRLTVL.

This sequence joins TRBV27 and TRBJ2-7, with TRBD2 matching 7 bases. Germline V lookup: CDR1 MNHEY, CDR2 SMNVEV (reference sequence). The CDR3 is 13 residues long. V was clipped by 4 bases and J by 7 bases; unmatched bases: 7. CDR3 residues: CASSWGGPGEQYF. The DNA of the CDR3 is TGTGCCAGCAGTTGGGGAGGGCCCGGGGAGCAGTACTTC.

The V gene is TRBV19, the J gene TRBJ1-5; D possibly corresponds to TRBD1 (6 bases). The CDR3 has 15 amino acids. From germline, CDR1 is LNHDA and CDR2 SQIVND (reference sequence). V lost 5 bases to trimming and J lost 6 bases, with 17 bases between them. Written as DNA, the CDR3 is TGTGCCAGTAGTCGCAACACAGGGTACAGTCAGCCCCAGCATTTT. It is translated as CASSRNTGYSQPQHF. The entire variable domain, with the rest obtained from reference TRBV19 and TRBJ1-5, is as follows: DGGITQSPKYLFRKEGQNVTLSCEQNLNHDAMYWYRQDPGQGLRLIYYSQIVNDFQKGDIAEGYSVSREKKESFPLTVTSAQKNPTAFYLCASSRNTGYSQPQHFGDGTRLSIL.

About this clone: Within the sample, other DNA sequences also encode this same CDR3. CDR3 nucleotides: TGTGCCAGCAGCTTCAACAGGGGGCGCGAGCAGTACTTC. This sequence encodes CASSFNRGREQYF. This chain uses TRBV27 with TRBJ2-7, with TRBD1 matching 9 bases. The V gene's germline CDR1 is MNHEY and CDR2 SMNVEV (reference sequence). The CDR3 is 13 residues long. V lost 6 bases to trimming and J lost 6 bases; unmatched junction nucleotides: 6.

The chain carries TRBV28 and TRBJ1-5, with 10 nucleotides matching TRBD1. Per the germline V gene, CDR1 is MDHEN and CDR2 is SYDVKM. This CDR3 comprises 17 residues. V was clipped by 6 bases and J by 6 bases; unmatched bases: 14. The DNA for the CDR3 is TGTGCCAGCAGCCGCTCTGTGCCTCGGACAGGGGGTCAGCCCCAGCATTTT. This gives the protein CASSRSVPRTGGQPQHF.

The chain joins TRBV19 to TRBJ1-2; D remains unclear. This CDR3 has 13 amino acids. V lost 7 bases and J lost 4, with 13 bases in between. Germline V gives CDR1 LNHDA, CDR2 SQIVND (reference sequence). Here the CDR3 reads CASTVTGSYGYTF. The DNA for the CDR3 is TGTGCCAGTACCGTGACGGGTTCCTATGGCTACACCTTC.

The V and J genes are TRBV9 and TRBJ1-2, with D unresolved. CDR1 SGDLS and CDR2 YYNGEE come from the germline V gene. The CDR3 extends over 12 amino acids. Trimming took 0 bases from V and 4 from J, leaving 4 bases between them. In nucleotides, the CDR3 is TGTGCCAGCAGCGTAGGAGGCTATGGCTACACCTTC. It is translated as CASSVGGYGYTF.

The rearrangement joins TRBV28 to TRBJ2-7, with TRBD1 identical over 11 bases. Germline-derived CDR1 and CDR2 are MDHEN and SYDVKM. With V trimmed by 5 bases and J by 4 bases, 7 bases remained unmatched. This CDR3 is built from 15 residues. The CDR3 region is CASSGAGTGGYEQYF. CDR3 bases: TGTGCCAGCAGTGGAGCCGGGACAGGGGGTTACGAGCAGTACTTC.

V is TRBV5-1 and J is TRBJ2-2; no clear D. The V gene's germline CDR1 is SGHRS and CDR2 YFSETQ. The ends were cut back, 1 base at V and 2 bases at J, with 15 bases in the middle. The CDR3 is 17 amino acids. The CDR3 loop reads CASSLSTLAANTGELFF. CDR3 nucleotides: TGCGCCAGCAGCTTGTCCACCCTGGCGGCCAACACCGGGGAGCTGTTTTTT. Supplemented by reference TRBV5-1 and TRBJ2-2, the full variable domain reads KAGVTQTPRYLIKTRGQQVTLSCSPISGHRSVSWYQQTPGQGLQFLFEYFSETQRNKGNFPGRFSGRQFSNSRSEMNVSTLELGDSALYLCASSLSTLAANTGELFFGEGSRLTVL.

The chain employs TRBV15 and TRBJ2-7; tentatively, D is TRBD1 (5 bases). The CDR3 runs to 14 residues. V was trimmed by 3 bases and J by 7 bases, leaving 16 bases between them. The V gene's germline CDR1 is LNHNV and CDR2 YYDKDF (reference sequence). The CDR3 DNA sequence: TGTGCCACCAGCAGGGCCACTAATAAGGGGGAGCAGTACTTC. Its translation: CATSRATNKGEQYF.

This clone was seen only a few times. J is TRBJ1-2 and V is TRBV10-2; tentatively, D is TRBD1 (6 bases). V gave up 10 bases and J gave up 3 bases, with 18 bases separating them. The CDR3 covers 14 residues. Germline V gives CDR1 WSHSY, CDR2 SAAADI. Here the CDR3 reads CAILSPGADYGYTF. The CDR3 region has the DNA TGCGCCATCCTGTCCCCAGGGGCGGACTATGGCTACACCTTC.

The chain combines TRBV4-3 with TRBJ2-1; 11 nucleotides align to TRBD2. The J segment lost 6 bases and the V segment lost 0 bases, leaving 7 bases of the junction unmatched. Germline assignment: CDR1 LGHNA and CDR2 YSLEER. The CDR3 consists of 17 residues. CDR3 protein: CASSQDPTSGRINEQFF. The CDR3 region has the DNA TGCGCCAGCAGCCAAGATCCCACTAGCGGGAGAATCAATGAGCAGTTCTTC.

CDR3 bases: TGTGCCAGCAGCTTTCGGGGCACAGATACGCAGTATTTT. The encoded protein is CASSFRGTDTQYF. The chain uses TRBV7-3 and TRBJ2-3; D ambiguous. Trimming stripped 3 bases from V and 1 base from J, with 5 bases between. The CDR3 has 13 amino acids. CDR1 SGHTA and CDR2 FQGTGA come from the germline V gene.

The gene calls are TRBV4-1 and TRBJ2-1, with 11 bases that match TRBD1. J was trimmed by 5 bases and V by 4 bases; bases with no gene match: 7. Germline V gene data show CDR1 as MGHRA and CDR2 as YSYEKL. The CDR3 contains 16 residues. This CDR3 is CASSLSPGQGDNEQFF. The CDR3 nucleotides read TGCGCCAGCAGCCTCTCCCCGGGACAGGGGGACAATGAGCAGTTCTTC.

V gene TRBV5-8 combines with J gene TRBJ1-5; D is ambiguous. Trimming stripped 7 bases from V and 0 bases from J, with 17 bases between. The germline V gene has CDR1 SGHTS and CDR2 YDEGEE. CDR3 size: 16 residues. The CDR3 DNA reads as TGTGCCAGCGTAGACTTGTTGACCTATAGCAATCAGCCCCAGCATTTT. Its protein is CASVDLLTYSNQPQHF.

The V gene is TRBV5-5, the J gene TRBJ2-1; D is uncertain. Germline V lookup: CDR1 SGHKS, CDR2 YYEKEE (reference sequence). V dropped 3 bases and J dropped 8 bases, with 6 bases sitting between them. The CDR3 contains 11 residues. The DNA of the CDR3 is TGTGCCAGCAGCTCAACAGATGAGCAGTTCTTC. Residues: CASSSTDEQFF.

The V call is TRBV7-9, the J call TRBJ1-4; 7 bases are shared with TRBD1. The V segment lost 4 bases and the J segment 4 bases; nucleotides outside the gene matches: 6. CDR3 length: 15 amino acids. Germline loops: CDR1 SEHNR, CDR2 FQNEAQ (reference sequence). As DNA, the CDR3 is TGTGCCAGCAGCTCCCGACAGGGCAATAATGAAAAACTGTTTTTT. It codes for CASSSRQGNNEKLFF.

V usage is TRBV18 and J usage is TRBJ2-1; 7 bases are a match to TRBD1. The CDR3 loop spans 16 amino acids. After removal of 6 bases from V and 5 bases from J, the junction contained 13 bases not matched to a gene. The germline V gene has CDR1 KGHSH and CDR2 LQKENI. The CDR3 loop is CASSPRQGRRDNEQFF. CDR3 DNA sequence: TGTGCCAGCTCGCCTAGACAGGGCCGCCGGGACAATGAGCAGTTCTTC.

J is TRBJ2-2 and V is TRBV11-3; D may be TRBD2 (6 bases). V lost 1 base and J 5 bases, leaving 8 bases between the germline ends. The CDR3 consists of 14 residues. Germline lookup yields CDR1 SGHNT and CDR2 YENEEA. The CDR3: CASSLAAGTGELFF. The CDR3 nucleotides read TGTGCCAGCAGCTTAGCGGCGGGGACCGGGGAGCTGTTTTTT.

In DNA form, the CDR3 reads TGTGCCAGCAGGAACAGGGGAGACTATGGCTACACCTTC. It translates to CASRNRGDYGYTF. The chain combines TRBV28 with TRBJ1-2; 7 bases are a match to TRBD1. This CDR3 comprises 13 residues. CDR1 and CDR2 (germline): MDHEN, SYDVKM. Losses at the gene ends were 6 bases for V and 3 bases for J; bases not matched to a gene: 4.

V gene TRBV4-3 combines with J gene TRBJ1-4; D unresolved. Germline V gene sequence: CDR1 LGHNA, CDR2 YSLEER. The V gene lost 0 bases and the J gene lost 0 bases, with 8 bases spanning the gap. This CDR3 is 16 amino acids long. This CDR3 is CASSQDSSATNEKLFF. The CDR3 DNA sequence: TGCGCCAGCAGCCAAGATTCATCAGCAACTAATGAAAAACTGTTTTTT.

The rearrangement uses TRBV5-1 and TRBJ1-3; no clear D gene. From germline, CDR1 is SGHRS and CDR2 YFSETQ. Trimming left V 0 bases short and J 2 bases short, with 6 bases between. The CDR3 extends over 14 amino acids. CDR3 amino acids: CASSLGSAGNTIYF. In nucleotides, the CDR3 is TGCGCCAGCAGCTTGGGGTCGGCTGGAAACACCATATATTTT.

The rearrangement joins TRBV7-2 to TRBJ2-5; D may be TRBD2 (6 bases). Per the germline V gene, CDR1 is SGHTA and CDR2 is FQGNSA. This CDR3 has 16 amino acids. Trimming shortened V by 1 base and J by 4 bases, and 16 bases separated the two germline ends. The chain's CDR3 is CASSLGSGVGRETQYF. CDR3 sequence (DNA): TGTGCCAGCAGCTTAGGATCGGGAGTGGGTAGAGAGACCCAGTACTTC.

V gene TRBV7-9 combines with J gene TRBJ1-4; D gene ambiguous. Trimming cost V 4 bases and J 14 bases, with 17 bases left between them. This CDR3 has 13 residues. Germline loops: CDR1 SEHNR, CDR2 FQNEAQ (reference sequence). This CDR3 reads CASSSRESGMLFF. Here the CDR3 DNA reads TGTGCCAGCAGCTCGAGGGAGTCAGGTATGCTGTTTTTT.

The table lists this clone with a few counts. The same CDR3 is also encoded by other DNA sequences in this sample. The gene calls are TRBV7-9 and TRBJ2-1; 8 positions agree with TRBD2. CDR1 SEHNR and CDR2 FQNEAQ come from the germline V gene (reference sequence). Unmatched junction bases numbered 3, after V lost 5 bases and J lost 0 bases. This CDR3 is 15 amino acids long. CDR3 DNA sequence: TGTGCCAGCAGCCCAAGCGGGAGCTCCTACAATGAGCAGTTCTTC. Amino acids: CASSPSGSSYNEQFF.

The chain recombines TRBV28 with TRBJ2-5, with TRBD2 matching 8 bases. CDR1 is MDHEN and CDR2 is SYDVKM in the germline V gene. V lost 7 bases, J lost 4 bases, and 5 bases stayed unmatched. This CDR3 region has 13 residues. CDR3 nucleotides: TGTGCCAGCATGCCCGGGACTAGAGAGACCCAGTACTTC. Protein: CASMPGTRETQYF.